This T cell receptor (beta chain) was obtained from a study of T cell responses to AZD1222 COVID-19 vaccine (dated by TCRdb to the early 2020s). Study-wide context: AZD1222 recipients given second doses at about 4 weeks or at about 12 weeks were pooled, since spike-specific TCR depth and breadth were not found to differ between the two schedules. Trial participants were enrolled by age into 18-55, 56-69 and 70-plus year subgroups, with approximately 150, 30 and 60 TCR-sequenced participants respectively. A total of about 240 trial participants underwent TCR sequencing, of whom 200 to 220 received two doses of AZD1222 and about 25 received two doses of the MenACWY control vaccine.

Concerning this clone: The target of this receptor is not known. No base-level quality is on record; no much larger clone is a single base apart.

Study-level results and caveats: No day 14 peak-response samples were available, so repertoires were characterized only after the peak T cell response. Most participants were white British and females outnumbered males, and the authors suggested that clonal diversity may have been underestimated. Reportedly, close to half of the unique spike-specific TCRs recognized epitopes lying outside the regions that are mutated in the B.1.351 and B.1.1.7 variants. A significant rise in spike-specific TCR breadth and depth was observed after two AZD1222 doses relative to day 0 and relative to MenACWY recipients. Only a handful of AZD1222 recipients were SARS-CoV-2 seropositive at baseline, limiting conclusions about previously exposed vaccinees. In the small 56-69-year group, the increase in depth fell short of significance, most likely because of low power. Vaccine-associated CD4 TCRs spanned the whole spike protein, with dominant responses in regions 160-218 and 743-854.

Including cysteine and phenylalanine, the CDR3 has 15 amino acids. The only DNA kept is the CDR3, 45 bases in frame from the first base. Looking up the germline V gene yields CDR1 MDHEN and CDR2 SYDVKM. V is trimmed back by 6 bases and J by 5 bases, and the junction contains 8 bases that no gene match accounts for. The CDR3 regions of human TCRbeta chains were analyzed by immunosequencing. In the authors' own workflow: TCRs in the repertoires were compared against a reference library of SARS-CoV-2-specific TCRs that had been generated with the MIRA antigen-specificity platform. Breadth was defined as the fraction of unique TCRs that were SARS-CoV-2-associated, and depth was defined as the fraction of total T cells that were SARS-CoV-2-associated. Using the MIRA data, each spike-specific TCR was mapped to the spike region that the TCR reacts to and placed in a CD4 or CD8 class. Log10-transformed breadth and depth values were compared by one-way ANOVA with Sidak's multiple comparisons tests. Imported from immuneACCESS, the table was reduced by TCRdb to in-frame sequences with V and J called. These copies leave out some clones; in studies compared against another copy, an unresolved V gene accounts for under half, and the cause of the remainder is not known. That table furnishes V, J and clone size, whereas the DNA furnished D and trimming. This sample comprises roughly 170,000 clones, approximately 91% of them detected only once. Approximately 1.9% of the sample belongs to the ten largest clones.

The time point label for this specimen denotes: baseline before first vaccination. The vaccinee samples were drawn from two UK trials, COV001 and COV002, one of which was a single-blind randomized controlled phase 2/3 trial testing AZD1222 (ChAdOx1 nCoV-19) in healthy adults. For TCRbeta chain sequencing, PBMC samples were collected from trial participants at day 0 and at day 28 after the second dose. This clonotype originated in an adult in good health. The chain was built from TRBV28 and TRBJ2-2, and 8 junction bases match TRBD1. The starting material was peripheral blood, obtained on day 0 of AZD1222 vaccination. The encoded CDR3 is CASSRRTGSTGELFF. The base sequence is TGTGCCAGCAGCCGCCGGACAGGGAGTACCGGGGAGCTGTTTTTT.